A single TCR beta chain is shown here with its context. This record comes from a study of cytomegalovirus exposure and HLA in healthy donors. The PCR was carried out with 60 Vbeta primers and 13 Jbeta primers. Sequencing used immunoSEQ multiplex PCR; TCRdb keeps in-frame clones, though not all of them. The sample has about 120,000 clones; around 69% are singletons. Germline CDR1 and CDR2: LNHDA and SQIVND (reference sequence). Trimming stripped 2 bases from V and 2 bases from J, with 11 bases between. The CDR3 runs 15 residues. This rearrangement joins TRBV19 to TRBJ2-3; possibly TRBD2 for D (5 bases). Sequencing was done on a sample of PBMCs. The source is a woman between 40 and 55 years old in good health and CMV-seropositive. Here the CDR3 reads CASSISSDYTDTQYF. CDR3 nucleotides: TGTGCCAGTAGTATATCGTCCGACTACACAGATACGCAGTATTTT.